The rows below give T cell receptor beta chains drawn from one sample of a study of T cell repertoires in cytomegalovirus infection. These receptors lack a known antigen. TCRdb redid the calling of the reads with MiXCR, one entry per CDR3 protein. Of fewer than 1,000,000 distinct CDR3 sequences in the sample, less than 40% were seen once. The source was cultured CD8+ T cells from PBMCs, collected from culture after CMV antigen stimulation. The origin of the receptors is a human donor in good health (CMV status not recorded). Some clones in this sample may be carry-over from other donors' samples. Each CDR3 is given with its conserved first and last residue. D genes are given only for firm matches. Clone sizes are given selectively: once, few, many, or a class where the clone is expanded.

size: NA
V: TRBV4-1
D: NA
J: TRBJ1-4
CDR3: CASSQEIRPANEKLFF
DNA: TGCGCCAGCAGCCAAGAAATCCGCCCAGCTAATGAAAAACTGTTTTTT

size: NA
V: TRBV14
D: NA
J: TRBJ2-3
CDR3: CASSHWDSTDTQYF
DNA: TGTGCCAGCAGCCACTGGGACAGCACAGATACGCAGTATTTT

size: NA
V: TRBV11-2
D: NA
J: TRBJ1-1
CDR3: CASSHWAKPPSRPGAGMNTEAFF
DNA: TGTGCCAGCAGCCATTGGGCGAAACCCCCCTCACGACCGGGGGCAGGGATGAACACTGAAGCTTTCTTT

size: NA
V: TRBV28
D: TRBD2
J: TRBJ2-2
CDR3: CASSLLAGAGELFF
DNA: TGTGCCAGCAGTTTGCTAGCGGGTGCTGGGGAGCTGTTTTTT

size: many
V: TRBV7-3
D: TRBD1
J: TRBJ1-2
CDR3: CASSLGQGGYTF
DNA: TGTGCCAGCAGCTTGGGACAGGGGGGCTACACCTTC

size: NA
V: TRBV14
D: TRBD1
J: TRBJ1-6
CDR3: CARRTGMDSPLHF
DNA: TGTGCCAGGCGGACAGGAATGGATTCACCCCTCCACTTT

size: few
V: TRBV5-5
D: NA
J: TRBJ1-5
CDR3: CASSTDYRNQPQHF
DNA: TGTGCCAGCAGCACAGACTACCGCAATCAGCCCCAGCATTTT

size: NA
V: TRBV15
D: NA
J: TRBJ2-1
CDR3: CATSRATTSFGNEQFF
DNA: TGTGCCACCAGCAGAGCGACTACCTCCTTCGGGAATGAGCAGTTCTTC

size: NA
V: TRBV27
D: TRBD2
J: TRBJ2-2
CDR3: CASSPLTSGGLTGELFF
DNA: TGTGCCAGCAGTCCCCTAACTAGCGGGGGGCTCACCGGGGAGCTGTTTTTT

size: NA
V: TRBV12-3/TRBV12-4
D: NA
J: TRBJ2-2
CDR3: CASSPSGFSGELFF
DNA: TGTGCCAGCAGTCCGTCTGGGTTCTCCGGGGAGCTGTTTTTT

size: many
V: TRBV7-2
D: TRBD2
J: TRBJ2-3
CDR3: CASSKGLAGQPTDTQYF
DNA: TGTGCCAGCAGCAAGGGACTAGCGGGGCAACCCACAGATACGCAGTATTTT

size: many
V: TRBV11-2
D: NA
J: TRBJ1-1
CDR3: CASSSRRRGVSTEAFF
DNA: TGTGCCAGCAGCTCTCGTCGGAGGGGCGTGAGCACTGAAGCTTTCTTT

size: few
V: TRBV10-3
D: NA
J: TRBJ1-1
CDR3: CAISEGVGRGNTEAFF
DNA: TGTGCCATCAGTGAAGGTGTGGGCAGAGGGAACACTGAAGCTTTCTTT

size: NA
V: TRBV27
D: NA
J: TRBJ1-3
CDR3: CASSFDLTKGNTIYF
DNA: TGTGCCAGCAGTTTCGACCTGACGAAGGGGAACACCATATATTTT

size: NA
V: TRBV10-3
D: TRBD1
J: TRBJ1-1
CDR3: CAINGDRGGTEAFF
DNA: TGTGCCATCAATGGGGACAGGGGAGGAACTGAAGCTTTCTTT

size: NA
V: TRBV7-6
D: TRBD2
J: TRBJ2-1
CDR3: CASNPLPASGGASNEQFF
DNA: TGTGCCAGCAACCCCCTGCCTGCTAGCGGGGGGGCATCGAATGAGCAGTTCTTC

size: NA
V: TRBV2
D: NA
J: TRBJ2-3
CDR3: CVSPTRSTDTQYF
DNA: TGTGTCAGCCCGACCAGGAGCACAGATACGCAGTATTTT